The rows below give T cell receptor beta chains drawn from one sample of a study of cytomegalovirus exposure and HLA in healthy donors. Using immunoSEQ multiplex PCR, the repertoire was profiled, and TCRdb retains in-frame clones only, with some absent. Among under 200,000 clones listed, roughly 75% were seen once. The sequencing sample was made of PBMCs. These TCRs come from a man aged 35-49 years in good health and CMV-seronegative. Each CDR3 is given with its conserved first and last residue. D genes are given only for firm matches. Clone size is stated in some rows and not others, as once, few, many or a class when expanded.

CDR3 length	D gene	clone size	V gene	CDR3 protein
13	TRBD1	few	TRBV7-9	CASRLQGTDTQYF
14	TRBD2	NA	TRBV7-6	CASSLSGGYNEQFF
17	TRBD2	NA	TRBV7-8	CASSLLSAGEGPDTQYF
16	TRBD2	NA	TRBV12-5	CASGLVLGLGVHEQYF
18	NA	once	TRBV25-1	CASSGKTPFITSTDTQYF
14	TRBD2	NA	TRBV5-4	CASSPSGPWETQYF
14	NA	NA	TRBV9	CASSVASIGAEAFF
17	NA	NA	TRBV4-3	CASSYSGDLAETNEQFF
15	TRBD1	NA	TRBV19	CASSRPGQGIHEQYF
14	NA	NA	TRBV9	CASSVSGIQETQYF
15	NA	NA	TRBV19	CASRKSGSTTDTQYF
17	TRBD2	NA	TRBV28	CASSRRTSGAGTDTQYF
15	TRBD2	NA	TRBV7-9	CASSDSGAKQETQYF
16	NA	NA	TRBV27	CASSFLLSPQGTEAFF
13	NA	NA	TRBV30	CAWSVGGSYEQYF
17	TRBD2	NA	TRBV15	CATSRDINSGGADEQFF
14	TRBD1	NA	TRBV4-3	CASSQEGQGGRLFF